The 2 T cell receptor beta chains in this list originate from one sample, sequenced in a study of T cell clones after liver transplantation. The data were produced by immunoSEQ multiplex PCR, yet TCRdb's version contains in-frame clones alone and is incomplete. The sample records about 50,000 clones, over 65% being singletons. The source material was CD4+ T cells from blood, sampled around 52 months after liver transplant. Every receptor here comes from a human patient who received a liver transplant. Certain T cells may be donor cells from the graft.

The table lists this clone with a few counts. V usage is TRBV4-2 and J usage is TRBJ2-1; TRBD2 matches at 13 bases. There are 16 residues in the CDR3. J was trimmed by 5 bases and V by 4 bases; bases with no gene match: 5. The germline V gene encodes CDR1 LGHNA and CDR2 YNFKEQ. As DNA, the CDR3 is TGTGCCAGCAGCCCGATAGGGACTAGCGGGGACAATGAGCAGTTCTTC. The encoded protein is CASSPIGTSGDNEQFF.

The rearrangement joins TRBV2 to TRBJ2-1, with 16 positions matching TRBD2. From germline, CDR1 is SNHLY and CDR2 FYNNEI. The V gene end was trimmed by 3 bases and the J gene end by 6 bases; junction bases not matched to a gene: 8. The CDR3 consists of 18 residues. The CDR3 reads CASSDPGTSGGASNEQFF. In DNA, the CDR3 is TGTGCCAGCAGTGATCCCGGGACTAGCGGGGGGGCTAGCAATGAGCAGTTCTTC.